The 13 T cell receptor beta chains in this list originate from one sample, sequenced in a study of blood T cells in healthy people across ages. For the second PCR, which ran for about 7 to 11 cycles, a sample-barcoded 5' primer and a J-beta primer mix were used. TCRdb analysed the 5' RACE reads with MiXCR anew, one entry per CDR3 protein. The data contain roughly 570,000 distinct CDR3 sequences, 25% to 30% of them singletons. The sequenced sample was blood. Receptor source: a woman between 65 and 79 years old in good health.

The rearrangement joins TRBV6-5 to TRBJ2-5; the match to TRBD2 covers 10 bases. J gave up 5 bases and V 4 bases, and 10 bases lay outside the gene matches. The CDR3 consists of 16 residues. Germline values: CDR1 MNHEY, CDR2 SVGAGI. This CDR3 is CASSSLAGAWGETQYF. The CDR3 coding sequence is TGTGCCAGCAGTTCCCTAGCGGGGGCCTGGGGCGAGACCCAGTACTTC.

This clonotype was found a few times. The chain uses TRBV6-1 and TRBJ2-7, with 8 bases fitting TRBD1. The CDR3 extends over 14 amino acids. CDR1 is MNHNS and CDR2 is SASEGT in the germline V gene. Unmatched junction bases numbered 2, after V lost 4 bases and J lost 0 bases. The CDR3 protein is CASSGDRSSYEQYF. CDR3 nucleotides: TGTGCCAGCAGTGGGGACAGGAGCTCCTACGAGCAGTACTTC.

This clonotype was seen only a few times. The chain joins TRBV12-3 or TRBV12-4 to TRBJ1-5; 7 positions agree with TRBD1. Trimming removed 6 bases from V and 6 bases from J; junction bases left unmatched: 14. This CDR3 has 16 residues. In DNA form, the CDR3 reads TGTGCCAGCAGCTCCGCTACTCGACAGGGTCGTCAGCCCCAGCATTTT. Its translation is CASSSATRQGRQPQHF.

This chain uses TRBV21-1 with TRBJ2-1; the DNA was not used to check the table's D call, TRBD1. TRBV21-1 is described as a pseudogene. The CDR3 runs 12 residues. The CDR3 loop reads CASSGGLDEQFF. The CDR3 DNA is TGTGCCAGCAGCGGGGGGCTCGATGAGCAGTTCTTC.

Note on this clonotype: A read error may account for a junction end that differs from germline. V gene TRBV6-6 combines with J gene TRBJ1-2; D is unresolved. Looked up from germline, CDR1 is MNHNY and CDR2 is SVGAGI (reference sequence). The CDR3 spans 12 residues. The CDR3 DNA reads as TGTGCCTGCAGTTACTCCGACTATGGCTACACCTTC. Translated, it gives CACSYSDYGYTF.

The sample holds a few counts of this clonotype. J is TRBJ2-5 and V is TRBV5-1; 9 bases agree with TRBD2. The assigned J gene may be wrong: the sequence end matches TRBJ2-7 better. Germline lookup yields CDR1 SGHRS and CDR2 YFSETQ. This CDR3 contains 15 residues. The CDR3 here is CASSPLAGSNYEQYF. The CDR3 DNA is TGCGCCAGCAGCCCGCTAGCGGGGAGTAACTACGAGCAGTACTTC.

The chain uses TRBV12-3 or TRBV12-4 and TRBJ2-1, with TRBD2 matching 11 bases. Unmatched junction bases numbered 5, after V lost 2 bases and J lost 8 bases. The CDR3 is 15 residues long. The chain's CDR3 is CASSLPSGGLDEQFF. In nucleotides, the CDR3 is TGTGCCAGCAGTTTACCTAGCGGGGGGCTGGATGAGCAGTTCTTC.

This clonotype was observed a handful of times. This chain connects TRBV6-5 to TRBJ1-1; 8 nucleotides agree with TRBD1. Trimming cost V 5 bases and J 3 bases; bases outside gene matches: 2. Germline V gives CDR1 MNHEY, CDR2 SVGAGI. CDR3 size: 13 residues. The CDR3 coding sequence is TGTGCCAGCAGTGCAGGGGGCTACACTGAAGCTTTCTTT. Amino acids: CASSAGGYTEAFF.

V is TRBV7-8 and J is TRBJ2-5; D possibly corresponds to TRBD2 (5 bases). V lost 5 bases and J lost 4, with 14 bases in between. The CDR3 covers 14 residues. Germline V gene data show CDR1 as SGHVS and CDR2 as FQNEAQ. The CDR3 DNA is TGTGCCAGCAGCCCTGACCCCGAGGGAGAGACCCAGTACTTC. Translation gives CASSPDPEGETQYF.

The chain joins TRBV18 to TRBJ1-4; D may be TRBD1 (5 bases). V was clipped by 3 bases and J by 0 bases, with 11 bases between them. The CDR3 consists of 16 residues. From germline, CDR1 is KGHSH and CDR2 LQKENI. In DNA form, the CDR3 reads TGTGCCAGCTCACCGGGGAGGGGATCAACTAATGAAAAACTGTTTTTT. Protein product: CASSPGRGSTNEKLFF.

The chain employs TRBV20-1 and TRBJ2-7; TRBD2 agrees at 10 bases. The length of the CDR3 is 14 residues. Per the germline V gene, CDR1 is DFQATT and CDR2 is SNEGSKA (reference sequence). V was clipped by 4 bases and J by 3 bases; unmatched bases: 6. This CDR3 reads CSAKLAGARYEQYF. The CDR3 DNA reads as TGCAGTGCTAAGCTAGCGGGGGCTCGCTACGAGCAGTACTTC.

This clonotype was observed a handful of times. The chain has TRBV3-1 and TRBJ1-2; no definite D call. The germline V and J ends were trimmed by 4 bases and 4 bases, with 16 bases remaining between them. Germline assignment: CDR1 LGHDT and CDR2 YNNKEL (reference sequence). This CDR3 contains 15 residues. The CDR3 loop reads CASSRQTSSTYGYTF. The CDR3 DNA sequence: TGTGCCAGCAGCCGGCAGACATCTTCCACCTATGGCTACACCTTC.

The gene calls are TRBV28 and TRBJ1-2; no definite D call. Germline V CDR1 and CDR2: MDHEN, SYDVKM. The CDR3 covers 10 residues. V was cut by 5 bases and J by 6 bases, with 4 bases left in between. Here the CDR3 reads CASSDDGYTF. Here the CDR3 DNA reads TGTGCCAGCAGTGATGATGGCTACACCTTC.